The 11 T cell receptor beta chains listed next were all sequenced from one sample in a study of cytomegalovirus exposure and HLA in healthy donors. PCR employed 60 Vbeta and 13 Jbeta primers. Profiling relied on immunoSEQ multiplex PCR, and the TCRdb table lists in-frame clones only, not all of them. Altogether fewer than 250,000 clones are present, about 79% being singletons, with the ten largest covering around 1.9%. The sample taken for sequencing was PBMCs. Receptors originate from a male donor in good health and CMV-seronegative.

The chain links TRBV28 to TRBJ2-7; weak D call: TRBD1 (6 bases). The CDR3 extends over 15 amino acids. V was cut by 9 bases and J by 0 bases, with 18 bases left in between. CDR1 and CDR2 from the germline V gene are MDHEN and SYDVKM. In DNA, the CDR3 is TGTGCCAGTACATTTTCGAGGGGGAGCTCCTACGAGCAGTACTTC. Translated: CASTFSRGSSYEQYF.

The rearrangement joins TRBV9 to TRBJ2-3; D not resolved. Trimming cost V 1 base and J 1 base, with 7 bases left between them. This CDR3 is 14 amino acids long. Germline V gene lookup returns CDR1 SGDLS and CDR2 YYNGEE. CDR3 amino acids: CASSVSPGTDTQYF. Written as DNA, the CDR3 is TGTGCCAGCAGCGTAAGTCCGGGCACAGATACGCAGTATTTT.

This chain joins TRBV14 and TRBJ1-1; D is possibly TRBD1 (5 bases). CDR3 size: 14 residues. CDR1 and CDR2 (germline): SGHDN, FVKESK. Trimming took off 2 bases at V and 1 base at J, with 8 bases between the two ends. Written as DNA, the CDR3 is TGTGCCAGCAGCCAAACACAGGAGAACACTGAAGCTTTCTTT. Protein sequence: CASSQTQENTEAFF.

The chain links TRBV9 to TRBJ1-1; 7 bases align to TRBD1. Losses at the gene ends were 4 bases for V and 0 bases for J; bases not matched to a gene: 9. The germline V gene has CDR1 SGDLS and CDR2 YYNGEE. The length of the CDR3 is 16 residues. CDR3 nucleotides: TGTGCCAGCAGCAAACAGACAGGGTGGATGAACACTGAAGCTTTCTTT. This codes for CASSKQTGWMNTEAFF.

The chain's CDR3 is CASSSIGRGNTEAFF. CDR3 nucleotides: TGTGCCAGCAGCTCCATCGGACGGGGGAACACTGAAGCTTTCTTT. This chain uses TRBV7-9 with TRBJ1-1, with D unresolved. Deletions cut 4 bases from V and 1 base from J, with 13 bases between. This CDR3 contains 15 residues. Germline CDR1 reads SEHNR; CDR2 reads FQNEAQ (reference sequence).

A remark on this clone: Germline is not matched at one junction end, which may reflect a read error. The rearrangement uses TRBV7-9 and TRBJ2-4; 9 bases are a match to TRBD1. The CDR3 consists of 12 residues. Germline loops: CDR1 SEHNR, CDR2 FQNEAQ (reference sequence). The CDR3 sequence is CASSPRDREVDF. The CDR3 region has the DNA TGTGCCAGCAGCCCTCGGGACAGGGAAGTGGACTTC.

Here the CDR3 DNA reads TGTGCCAGCATCCGAGACAGGGGCGGGGGCTACACCTTC. Its translation is CASIRDRGGGYTF. The chain is built from TRBV5-6 and TRBJ1-2, with 8 bases identical to TRBD1. The junction had 9 bases not matched to a gene; V was cut back by 6 bases and J by 8 bases. Germline lookup yields CDR1 SGHDT and CDR2 YYEEEE. The CDR3 contains 13 residues.

The J gene is TRBJ1-5, the V gene TRBV10-3; TRBD1 agrees at 8 bases. Germline loops: CDR1 ENHRY, CDR2 SYGVKD. The length of the CDR3 is 14 residues. With V trimmed by 5 bases and J by 3 bases, 3 bases remained unmatched. The CDR3: CAISTGGINQPQHF. DNA of the CDR3: TGTGCCATCAGTACAGGGGGAATCAATCAGCCCCAGCATTTT.

This chain connects TRBV30 to TRBJ1-1; D not certain. V was shortened by 0 bases and J by 2 bases, with 7 bases between the two germline ends. Germline CDR1 GTSNPN, CDR2 SVGIG (reference sequence). The length of the CDR3 is 13 residues. The CDR3 sequence: CAWSVQANTEAFF. The CDR3 DNA sequence: TGTGCCTGGAGTGTTCAGGCAAACACTGAAGCTTTCTTT.

CDR3 nucleotide sequence: TGTGCCAGCAGTGCCCCAGGGACTACCACTGAAGCTTTCTTT. Encoded protein: CASSAPGTTTEAFF. The genes are TRBV28 and TRBJ1-1; perhaps TRBD1 as D (5 bases). Germline CDR1 and CDR2: MDHEN and SYDVKM. V lost 5 bases and J 4 bases, leaving 14 bases between the germline ends. The CDR3 totals 14 residues.

The rearrangement uses TRBV5-1 and TRBJ2-5; 12 nucleotides match TRBD1. Trimming removed 1 base from V and 5 bases from J; junction bases left unmatched: 6. Germline values: CDR1 SGHRS, CDR2 YFSETQ. This CDR3 spans 16 amino acids. The CDR3 reads CASSLLGQGAGETQYF. The CDR3 coding sequence is TGCGCCAGCAGCTTGTTGGGACAGGGGGCGGGGGAGACCCAGTACTTC.